These T cell receptor beta chains were read from a single sample in a study of human T cells and chemical hapten exposure. Each CDR3 protein gets one entry after TCRdb re-called the RACE reads with MiXCR. This table has around 50,000 distinct CDR3 sequences, around 9.5% appearing once. Material: whole blood, obtained in connection with sensitization to the hapten diphenylcyclopropenone (DPC). Receptors originate from a woman aged 45-59 years with alopecia areata. Some clones in this sample may be carry-over from other donors' samples. The CDR3 runs from the conserved cysteine through the conserved F or W.

>TRBJ2-7|TRBV6-2/TRBV6-3|14
CASSYRGTKVEQYF
>TRBJ2-3|TRBV15|12
CATSARSDTQYF
>TRBJ1-5|TRBV19|16
CASTNGVLLSNQPQHF
>TRBJ1-5|TRBV29-1|18
CSVPKRIPDRDSNQPQHF
>TRBJ1-1|TRBV12-3/TRBV12-4|13
CASSLPDNTEAFF
>TRBJ2-4|TRBV28|16
CASSFAVFQTYHIQYF
>TRBJ2-2|TRBV12-3/TRBV12-4|11
CASRYTGELFF
>TRBJ2-7|TRBV28|17
CASSLQVPIRKSYEQYF
>TRBJ2-1|TRBV27|16
CASSTPTSGRSLEQFF
>TRBJ2-5|TRBV18|17
CASSPTGRLAGQETQYF
>TRBJ1-5|TRBV2|14
CASSAGSGNQPQHF
>TRBJ1-1|TRBV12-3/TRBV12-4|14
CASSHGDRATEAFF
>TRBJ2-3|TRBV4-2|13
CASSPASLDTQYF
>TRBJ1-3|TRBV6-2/TRBV6-3|17
CASSWGFSRGSGNTIYF
>TRBJ2-7|TRBV7-2|15
CASSPVAGETYEQYF
>TRBJ1-1|TRBV19|11
CASTHRNEAFF
>TRBJ2-3|TRBV6-1|21
CASGVFSDRGPRTYSTDTQYF
>TRBJ2-5|TRBV5-1|15
CASSSKGLDQETQYF
>TRBJ1-2|TRBV29-1|13
CSAGGQGKYGYTF
>TRBJ2-7|TRBV4-1|16
CASSQGRAKRSYEQYF
>TRBJ2-1|TRBV10-2|8
CASRVLFF
>TRBJ1-1|TRBV6-5|16
CASSPPKGRGRTEAFF
>TRBJ2-7|TRBV6-2/TRBV6-3|13
CASSYGKSYEQYF
>TRBJ1-5|TRBV11-2|20
CASNSQRGHSLRGSNQPQHF
>TRBJ2-7|TRBV5-1|13
CASSFGHADEQYF
>TRBJ2-3|TRBV7-7|14
CASSLGLSADTQYF
>TRBJ1-2|TRBV18|13
CASSPQGLDGYTF
>TRBJ1-5|TRBV23-1|16
CASSQQGAGENQPQHF
>TRBJ2-1|TRBV7-9|14
CASSPHRGYNEQFF
>TRBJ1-1|TRBV18|15
CASSPVDSTGGLAFF
>TRBJ1-1|TRBV10-2|13
CASSEGWNTEAFF
>TRBJ2-4|TRBV5-1|14
CASRQGDWGNIQYF
>TRBJ2-5|TRBV6-2/TRBV6-3|14
CASSYGQGQETQYF
>TRBJ2-5|TRBV5-1|18
CASSWGTGAGITQETQYF
>TRBJ2-1|TRBV7-2|13
CASSSRNRDEQFF
>TRBJ1-5|TRBV29-1|10
CSVGHQPQHF
>TRBJ1-3|TRBV7-6|14
CASSGGTGRSTIYF
>TRBJ2-7|TRBV28|15
CASSGYSGIDYEQYF
>TRBJ2-3|TRBV7-2|15
CASGAGGRLGDTQYF
>TRBJ2-2|TRBV28|13
CASRPTGTGELFF
>TRBJ1-1|TRBV2|13
CASSEWVNTEAFF